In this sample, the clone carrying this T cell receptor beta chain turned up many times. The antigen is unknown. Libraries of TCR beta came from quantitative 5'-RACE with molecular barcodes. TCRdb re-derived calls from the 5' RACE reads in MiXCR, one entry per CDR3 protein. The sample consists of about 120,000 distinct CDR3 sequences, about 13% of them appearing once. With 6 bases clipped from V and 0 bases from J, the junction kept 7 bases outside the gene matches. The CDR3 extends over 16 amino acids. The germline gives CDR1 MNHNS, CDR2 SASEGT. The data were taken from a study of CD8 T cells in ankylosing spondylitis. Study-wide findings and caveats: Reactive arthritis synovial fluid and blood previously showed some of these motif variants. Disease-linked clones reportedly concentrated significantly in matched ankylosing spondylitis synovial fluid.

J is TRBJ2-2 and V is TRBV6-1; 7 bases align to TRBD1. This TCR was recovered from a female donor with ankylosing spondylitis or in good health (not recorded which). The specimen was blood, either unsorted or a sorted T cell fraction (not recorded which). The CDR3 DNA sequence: TGTGCCAGCAGAAAACCGGGACAGACGAACACCGGGGAGCTGTTTTTT. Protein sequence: CASRKPGQTNTGELFF.